These 14 T cell receptor beta chains came from one sample sequenced in a study of T cells in Graves' hyperthyroidism and ophthalmopathy. TCR beta CDR3 regions were amplified from RNA. The primer set for the first-round RT-PCR of the TCR CDR3 was HTBI. TCRdb itself ran the multiplex PCR reads through MiXCR, one entry per CDR3 protein. There are approximately 400,000 distinct CDR3 sequences in the sample; around 15% occur only once, and around 28% lies in the top ten. The sequenced sample was blood. These receptors all come from a man aged 45-65 years with Graves' ophthalmopathy.

V is TRBV19 and J is TRBJ2-2; 10 bases are shared with TRBD1. This CDR3 region has 18 residues. The ends lost 3 bases at V and 5 bases at J; junction bases unmatched: 12. The germline gives CDR1 LNHDA, CDR2 SQIVND (reference sequence). This CDR3 reads CASSIPRGQGKGTGELFF. As DNA, the CDR3 is TGTGCCAGTAGTATCCCCCGGGGACAGGGGAAAGGGACCGGGGAGCTGTTTTTT.

This clonotype was recorded a few times. This chain joins TRBV19 and TRBJ2-1, with unresolved D. This CDR3 region has 12 residues. Trimming shortened V by 3 bases and J by 9 bases, and 9 bases separated the two germline ends. CDR1 is LNHDA, CDR2 SQIVND, per germline (reference sequence). CDR3 in DNA: TGTGCCAGTAGTATTTCAAGTGCTGAGCAGTTCTTC. This codes for CASSISSAEQFF.

This clonotype was counted only a few times. Given a much more abundant clone one base away, this may be a read error. The rearrangement joins TRBV27 to TRBJ2-2; D is ambiguous. Trimming removed 3 bases at V and 1 base at J, with 3 bases between. The CDR3 length is 13 residues. Germline V gives CDR1 MNHEY, CDR2 SMNVEV (reference sequence). CDR3 DNA sequence: TGTGCCAGCAGTTTCGGGAACACCGGGGAGCTGTTTTTT. Protein sequence: CASSFGNTGELFF.

This clonotype was counted at least ten times. This chain links TRBV20-1 with TRBJ2-1; D gene uncertain. The germline gives CDR1 DFQATT, CDR2 SNEGSKA (reference sequence). The CDR3 runs 14 residues. V lost 5 bases and J 5 bases, leaving 16 bases between the germline ends. The CDR3 reads CSALAVAGDNEQFF. The CDR3 DNA follows: TGCAGTGCTCTGGCCGTGGCAGGTGACAATGAGCAGTTCTTC.

This clonotype has ten or more counts. This chain uses TRBV29-1 with TRBJ1-6, with D uncertain. This CDR3 has 13 amino acids. CDR1 and CDR2 from the germline V gene are SQVTM and ANQGSEA. V was clipped by 7 bases and J by 6 bases, with 13 bases between them. The CDR3 protein is CSAAPFPNSPLHF. The CDR3 bases are TGCAGCGCAGCGCCCTTTCCTAATTCACCCCTCCACTTT.

This clonotype was counted at least ten times. V and J are TRBV28 and TRBJ1-1, with 7 bases aligning to TRBD1. Losses at the gene ends were 8 bases for V and 5 bases for J; bases not matched to a gene: 14. Germline V CDR1 and CDR2: MDHEN, SYDVKM. The length of the CDR3 is 15 residues. The CDR3 DNA reads as TGTGCCAGCTGGAGAGGAGGGGGCGCAGTGACTGAAGCTTTCTTT. The encoded protein is CASWRGGGAVTEAFF.

This clonotype was seen many times. The rearrangement links TRBV5-1 to TRBJ1-2; TRBD1 agrees at 7 bases. The CDR3 is made up of 16 amino acids. Trimming at V came to 0 bases and at J to 4 bases, leaving 9 bases not matched to a gene. Germline assignment: CDR1 SGHRS and CDR2 YFSETQ. Here the CDR3 reads CASSLVRQGKGYGYTF. The CDR3 DNA sequence: TGCGCCAGCAGCTTGGTGAGACAGGGTAAAGGCTATGGCTACACCTTC.

At least ten counts were recorded for this clonotype. J is TRBJ2-7 and V is TRBV9; D possibly uses TRBD1 or TRBD2 (5 bases each). This CDR3 comprises 14 residues. CDR1 and CDR2 (germline): SGDLS, YYNGEE. Trimming left V 3 bases short and J 0 bases short, with 10 bases between. CDR3 protein: CASSARDHSYEQYF. The DNA of the CDR3 is TGTGCCAGCAGCGCCAGGGACCACTCCTACGAGCAGTACTTC.

This clonotype was counted ten times or more. The gene calls are TRBV30 and TRBJ1-1; D might be TRBD1 (5 bases). This CDR3 has 13 amino acids. The V gene lost 3 bases and the J gene lost 7 bases, with 15 bases spanning the gap. Germline CDR1 is GTSNPN and CDR2 is SVGIG (reference sequence). The CDR3 sequence: CAWRTGRGGEAFF. The DNA of the CDR3 is TGTGCCTGGAGAACGGGGAGGGGAGGTGAAGCTTTCTTT.

This clonotype appeared many times. The gene calls are TRBV12-3 or TRBV12-4 and TRBJ2-3; 7 bases match TRBD2. V was clipped by 5 bases and J by 4 bases; unmatched bases: 9. This CDR3 spans 15 amino acids. The CDR3 nucleotides are TGTGCCAGCAGTCCGCTAAGGGAGGGTTCAGATACGCAGTATTTT. This sequence encodes CASSPLREGSDTQYF.

Many counts were recorded for this clonotype. This chain links TRBV5-8 with TRBJ1-1, with D tentatively TRBD1 (5 bases). CDR3 length: 14 residues. The V end was cut by 6 bases, the J end by 1 base, with 13 bases between. CDR1 and CDR2 from the germline V gene are SGHTS and YDEGEE. CDR3 in amino acids: CASTMDTQNTEAFF. The CDR3 bases are TGTGCCAGCACCATGGACACCCAGAACACTGAAGCTTTCTTT.

About this clonotype: A single base separates this from a much larger clone, so it may be a read error. This chain links TRBV3-1 with TRBJ2-7, with D hard to call. This CDR3 region has 14 residues. Germline CDR1 and CDR2: LGHDT and YNNKEL (reference sequence). The CDR3 bases are TGTACCAGCAGCCAACGTTCGGGCTCCTACGAGCAGTACTTC. It encodes CTSSQRSGSYEQYF.

The sample holds many counts of this clonotype. This chain links TRBV2 with TRBJ2-1; 11 nucleotides line up with TRBD1. Germline trimming cut 6 bases from V and 2 bases from J; bases unmatched to any gene: 0. Germline V CDR1 and CDR2: SNHLY, FYNNEI. The CDR3 is 14 residues long. In DNA, the CDR3 is TGTGCCAGCAGGGGACAGGGGGCCTACAATGAGCAGTTCTTC. As protein: CASRGQGAYNEQFF.

In this sample, this clonotype turned up many times. The J gene is TRBJ2-7, the V gene TRBV5-5; TRBD1 is a possible D gene (6 bases). CDR1 is SGHKS and CDR2 is YYEKEE in the germline V gene (reference sequence). There are 13 residues in the CDR3. Trimming removed 4 bases at V and 5 bases at J, with 13 bases between. The CDR3 region has the DNA TGTGCCAGCAGCAGAACAGGGAGCCACGAGCAGTACTTC. Amino acids: CASSRTGSHEQYF.